The entry below gives a single TCR beta chain sequence along with its context. Its antigen is as yet unknown. Some clones are missing from TCRdb's copy, which holds only in-frame ones; the method was immunoSEQ multiplex PCR. The repertoire holds about 2.1 million clones, just over 90% seen once, with more than 1.5% in the top ten. The V and J ends lost 5 bases and 0 bases respectively, with 16 bases between them. Per germline, CDR1 SGHVS and CDR2 FQNEAQ. The CDR3 has 16 amino acids. CD45RO-negative, CCR7-positively selected cells formed the naive CD8 fraction, excluding terminally differentiated effector memory CD45RA+ cells. All participating donors were Caucasian adults from Nashville, Tennessee. This sample was included in a study of shared clonotypes between healthy human individuals. Notes on the study in general: Lower generation probabilities were found for non-shared clonotypes than for those shared by all four donors.

The source of this sequence is a man younger than 35 in good health. Some clones in this sample may be carry-over from other donors' samples. V gene TRBV7-8 combines with J gene TRBJ1-1; D unclear. The sample taken for sequencing was naive CD8+ T cells from PBMCs. The CDR3: CASSPPSATMNTEAFF. CDR3 DNA: TGTGCCAGCAGCCCCCCGTCGGCTACCATGAACACTGAAGCTTTCTTT. The whole variable domain, remainder taken from reference TRBV7-8 and TRBJ1-1, is GAGVSQSPRYKVAKRGQDVALRCDPISGHVSLFWYQQALGQGPEFLTYFQNEAQLDKSGLPSDRFFAERPEGSVSTLKIQRTQQEDSAVYLCASSPPSATMNTEAFFGQGTRLTVV.